This TCR beta chain derives from a study of cytomegalovirus exposure and HLA in healthy donors. The donors formed part of the roughly 120-subject validation cohort, distinct from the approximately 670-subject first cohort. Comment on this clone: Its cognate antigen is unknown.

Looked up from germline, CDR1 is SGHDT and CDR2 is YYEEEE. V dropped 2 bases and J dropped 5; count of bases not matched to a gene: 4. The CDR3 sequence is 15 residues long. Repertoires were generated with immunoSEQ multiplex PCR, while TCRdb's copy carries only in-frame clones and drops some. The table shows 60,000 to 65,000 clones, with 85% to 95% occurring only once. Study outcomes and limitations: Reported results showed that the classifier diagnosed cytomegalovirus status with high specificity and sensitivity. Most TCR sequences were uncommon, yet certain public TCRs appeared in many donors. In a later analysis, first-cohort TCR clusters were found to tend to co-occur in the 100 to 150 validation repertoires.

The V call is TRBV5-6, the J call TRBJ2-2, with 9 bases identical to TRBD1. The clonotype was recovered from a woman aged 18 to 35 in good health and CMV-seropositive. Sequencing was performed on PBMCs. The CDR3 nucleotides read TGTGCCAGCAGCTTTGGGACAGGGCCGACCGGGGAGCTGTTTTTT. As protein: CASSFGTGPTGELFF.